The 25 T cell receptor beta chains given below trace back to one sample, sequenced in a study of blood T cells in healthy people across ages (dated by TCRdb to between 2014 and 2016). Receptors were amplified or captured by 5' RACE. A second about 6 to 11 cycle PCR used a sample-barcoded 5' primer and a J-beta primer mix. Using fastp at Q25 and MiXCR, TCRdb reprocessed the public reads and kept productive beta chains. CDR3 protein duplicates are merged, each entry listing the most common genes and DNA. Across this sample there are over 1,500,000 distinct CDR3 sequences, with about two fifths seen only once. The top ten clonotypes cover roughly 24% of the sample. Sequencing was done on a sample of blood. The receptor source for this set is a human donor in good health.

The rearrangement joins TRBV7-2 to TRBJ2-5; D is ambiguous. Germline CDR1 and CDR2: SGHTA and FQGNSA. V was clipped by 4 bases and J by 4 bases, with 10 bases between them. This CDR3 spans 13 amino acids. The CDR3 reads CASSWNFGETQYF. CDR3 nucleotide sequence: TGTGCCAGCAGCTGGAACTTTGGAGAGACCCAGTACTTC.

This clonotype came up a few times. The J gene is TRBJ1-6, the V gene TRBV4-1; TRBD1 might be the D (5 bases). Germline-derived CDR1 and CDR2 are MGHRA and YSYEKL. The V gene lost 1 base and the J gene lost 8 bases, with 6 bases spanning the gap. The CDR3 is made up of 13 amino acids. The CDR3 DNA sequence: TGCGCCAGCAGCCAAGTGGGGGATTCACCCCTCCACTTT. It is translated as CASSQVGDSPLHF.

The J gene is TRBJ2-5, the V gene TRBV7-2, with TRBD2 matching 7 bases. The CDR3 is 14 amino acids. V lost 4 bases, J lost 5 bases, and 7 bases stayed unmatched. From germline, CDR1 is SGHTA and CDR2 FQGNSA. The CDR3 is CASSSTGRAETQYF. CDR3 in DNA: TGTGCCAGCAGCTCAACGGGGAGGGCGGAGACCCAGTACTTC.

The chain is built from TRBV9 and TRBJ2-2; D perhaps matches TRBD1 (6 bases). Germline V gene sequence: CDR1 SGDLS, CDR2 YYNGEE. CDR3 length: 14 residues. V was cut by 4 bases and J by 6 bases, with 13 bases left in between. CDR3 amino acids: CASSYNRVAGELFF. CDR3 coding DNA: TGTGCCAGCAGCTACAACAGGGTGGCCGGGGAGCTGTTTTTT.

A few counts support this clonotype. The V gene is TRBV10-3, the J gene TRBJ1-4; no reliable D call. CDR3 size: 13 residues. Germline V gives CDR1 ENHRY, CDR2 SYGVKD. The ends were cut back, 5 bases at V and 1 base at J, with 5 bases in the middle. CDR3 sequence (DNA): TGTGCCATCAGTACGGGAACTAATGAAAAACTGTTTTTT. The encoded protein is CAISTGTNEKLFF.

Ten or more counts support this clonotype. The chain has TRBV6-1 and TRBJ2-7; TRBD2 aligns across 9 bases. J was trimmed by 0 bases and V by 6 bases; bases with no gene match: 6. CDR3 length: 15 amino acids. CDR1 is MNHNS and CDR2 is SASEGT in the germline V gene. CDR3 coding DNA: TGTGCCAGCAGCCCTAGCGGGGACAGCTCCTACGAGCAGTACTTC. Protein sequence: CASSPSGDSSYEQYF.

This clonotype appeared a few times. V usage is TRBV28 and J usage is TRBJ1-1; D is unresolved. The germline V gene has CDR1 MDHEN and CDR2 SYDVKM. The V end lost 7 bases, the J end lost 3 bases, and 9 bases lay between the germline ends. The CDR3 loop spans 12 amino acids. Written as DNA, the CDR3 is TGTGCCAGCACCGCCAGGTACACTGAAGCTTTCTTT. Translating it yields CASTARYTEAFF.

The count of this clonotype is one. The V call is TRBV20-1, the J call TRBJ1-2, with a possible D match to TRBD1 (6 bases). V was cut by 2 bases and J by 12 bases, with 16 bases left in between. This CDR3 spans 12 amino acids. Germline CDR1 reads DFQATT; CDR2 reads SNEGSKA (reference sequence). CDR3 region: CSARSLTGFHTF. The CDR3 nucleotides read TGCAGTGCTAGATCACTTACAGGGTTCCACACCTTC.

A word on this clonotype: An end of the junction does not agree with germline; a read error may underlie this. This rearrangement joins TRBV7-6 to TRBJ2-1; D gene unclear. Germline CDR1 SGHVS, CDR2 FNYEAQ. The length of the CDR3 is 15 residues. CDR3 sequence: CASSITRQAYNERFF. Written as DNA, the CDR3 is TGTGCCAGCAGCATCACGAGACAAGCCTACAATGAGCGGTTCTTC.

This clonotype was seen a few times. The chain couples TRBV12-5 to TRBJ1-2; D uncertain. Germline V CDR1 and CDR2: LGHNT, FRNRAP. V lost 1 base to trimming and J lost 3 bases, with 6 bases between them. The CDR3 spans 13 residues. As DNA, the CDR3 is TGTGCTAGTGGTTTGGACAGCTACTATGGCTACACCTTC. It codes for CASGLDSYYGYTF.

This chain uses TRBV6-1 with TRBJ1-2, with a possible D match to TRBD1 (5 bases). Germline assignment: CDR1 MNHNS and CDR2 SASEGT. Trimming cost V 6 bases and J 8 bases, with 16 bases left between them. The CDR3 runs to 13 residues. CDR3 sequence reads: CASRRGASRGYTF. CDR3 nucleotides: TGTGCCAGCAGGAGAGGGGCGAGCAGGGGCTACACCTTC.

The chain combines TRBV29-1 with TRBJ2-3; no clear D. Trimming left V 3 bases short and J 2 bases short, with 9 bases between. Germline V CDR1 and CDR2: SQVTM, ANQGSEA. This CDR3 is built from 13 residues. In nucleotides, the CDR3 is TGCAGCGTTGAGTTGCAGAACACAGATACGCAGTATTTT. Amino acid sequence: CSVELQNTDTQYF.

V is TRBV27 and J is TRBJ1-2; TRBD1 agrees at 8 bases. This CDR3 contains 14 residues. CDR1 and CDR2 (germline): MNHEY, SMNVEV (reference sequence). The J segment lost 3 bases and the V segment lost 5 bases, leaving 5 bases of the junction unmatched. The CDR3 is CASSTSQGDYGYTF. As DNA, the CDR3 is TGTGCCAGCAGTACCTCACAGGGGGACTATGGCTACACCTTC.

This clonotype has more than one count but fewer than ten. V usage is TRBV20-1 and J usage is TRBJ2-1, with D perhaps TRBD1 (6 bases). The CDR3 length is 12 residues. V was cut by 2 bases and J by 5 bases, with 7 bases left in between. Germline V CDR1 and CDR2: DFQATT, SNEGSKA (reference sequence). CDR3 protein: CSARPGDNEQFF. The CDR3 nucleotides read TGCAGTGCTAGACCAGGGGACAATGAGCAGTTCTTC.

This CDR3 is CAISESDRAFDGYTF. CDR3 nucleotides: TGTGCCATCAGTGAGTCAGACAGGGCTTTCGATGGCTACACCTTC. The chain couples TRBV10-3 to TRBJ1-2, with 7 bases matching TRBD1. This CDR3 has 15 amino acids. V was pared by 0 bases and J by 6 bases, with 7 bases of the junction left unmatched. CDR1 ENHRY and CDR2 SYGVKD come from the germline V gene.

This clonotype was seen once. The chain joins TRBV7-8 to TRBJ1-2; a weak D match, TRBD1 (6 bases). The CDR3 has 16 amino acids. V gave up 5 bases and J gave up 4 bases, with 20 bases separating them. The germline V gene encodes CDR1 SGHVS and CDR2 FQNEAQ. For the CDR3, the DNA is TGTGCCAGCAGCACTATCCCCAGGGGACTCCCCTATGGCTACACCTTC. It encodes CASSTIPRGLPYGYTF.

The chain is built from TRBV29-1 and TRBJ1-4, with D unresolved. V lost 0 bases to trimming and J lost 6 bases, with 11 bases between them. The CDR3 length is 14 residues. Germline lookup yields CDR1 SQVTM and CDR2 ANQGSEA. CDR3 protein: CSVEDAARDEKLFF. The CDR3 coding sequence is TGCAGCGTTGAAGATGCCGCTAGGGATGAAAAACTGTTTTTT.

The J gene is TRBJ2-1, the V gene TRBV7-9, with D hard to call. Germline-derived CDR1 and CDR2 are SEHNR and FQNEAQ (reference sequence). The CDR3 runs 14 residues. V was trimmed by 4 bases and J by 5 bases, leaving 12 bases between them. This CDR3 reads CASSYWPSHNEQFF. The CDR3 nucleotides read TGTGCCAGCAGCTACTGGCCTTCCCACAATGAGCAGTTCTTC.

This chain uses TRBV5-6 with TRBJ2-3; the D gene is possibly TRBD2 (6 bases). CDR3 length: 15 amino acids. Per germline, CDR1 SGHDT and CDR2 YYEEEE. Trimming took off 3 bases at V and 0 bases at J, with 11 bases between the two ends. The CDR3 DNA reads as TGTGCCAGCAGCTGGGAGGAGACTAGCACAGATACGCAGTATTTT. Translation: CASSWEETSTDTQYF.

This clonotype has more than one count but fewer than ten. The V and J genes are TRBV27 and TRBJ1-6; D gene uncertain. The CDR3 is 15 residues long. V lost 0 bases and J lost 5, with 8 bases in between. Germline V gene lookup returns CDR1 MNHEY and CDR2 SMNVEV (reference sequence). CDR3: CASSLSVNHNSPLHF. The CDR3 nucleotides are TGTGCCAGCAGTTTATCGGTAAACCATAATTCACCCCTCCACTTT.

J is TRBJ2-1 and V is TRBV20-1, with D possibly being TRBD1 (5 bases). The CDR3 extends over 17 amino acids. CDR1 is DFQATT, CDR2 SNEGSKA, per germline (reference sequence). Deletions cut 0 bases from V and 6 bases from J, with 21 bases between. The CDR3 DNA reads TGCAGTGCTAGAGAAGAGTTGGACCACCTCCAGGGCAATGAGCAGTTCTTC. As protein: CSAREELDHLQGNEQFF.

A few counts support this clonotype. The V and J genes are TRBV5-1 and TRBJ2-7; unclear D gene. Trimming removed 4 bases at V and 0 bases at J, with 11 bases between. The CDR3 is 14 amino acids. Germline CDR1 SGHRS, CDR2 YFSETQ. CDR3 residues: CASSPENPSYEQYF. CDR3 nucleotide sequence: TGCGCCAGCAGCCCAGAGAATCCCTCCTACGAGCAGTACTTC.

The chain carries TRBV28 and TRBJ1-2; TRBD1 agrees at 8 bases. Germline V gene data show CDR1 as MDHEN and CDR2 as SYDVKM. CDR3 length: 13 residues. V lost 4 bases and J lost 7; bases outside the gene matches: 5. This CDR3 is CASSWDRTVGYTF. In nucleotides, the CDR3 is TGTGCCAGCAGTTGGGACAGGACTGTTGGCTACACCTTC.

This clonotype was observed a few times. This chain joins TRBV7-6 and TRBJ2-3, with D uncertain. The CDR3 loop spans 17 amino acids. V gave up 1 base and J gave up 2 bases, with 16 bases separating them. In germline, CDR1 is SGHVS, CDR2 FNYEAQ. CDR3 in DNA: TGTGCCAGCAGCTTAGATCTCAGCCGTTCGCTCACAGATACGCAGTATTTT. It translates to CASSLDLSRSLTDTQYF.

The chain joins TRBV24-1 to TRBJ1-5, with a possible D match to TRBD1 (5 bases). V was cut by 5 bases and J by 6 bases, with 13 bases left in between. Germline V lookup: CDR1 KGHDR, CDR2 SFDVKD. The CDR3 is made up of 14 amino acids. DNA for the CDR3: TGTGCCACCAGTGCCCAGGGAACGGTTCAGCCCCAGCATTTT. It codes for CATSAQGTVQPQHF.